Listed below are T cell receptor beta chains from one sample, sequenced in a study of T cell repertoires in cytomegalovirus infection. TCRdb passed the reads through MiXCR, listing each CDR3 protein once. Of roughly 70,000 distinct CDR3 sequences in the sample, 20% to 25% are singletons; the top ten hold about 72%. These TCRs are of unknown antigen specificity. Material: CD8+ T cells from cultured PBMCs, obtained from culture after CMV antigen stimulation. The receptors were gathered from a human donor in good health (CMV status not recorded). Some clones in this sample may be carry-over from other donors' samples. The CDR3 runs from the conserved cysteine through the conserved F or W. The order of the fields is J gene, clone size, D gene, V gene, CDR3 protein, CDR3 DNA. The D gene is left open where the match is weak. Part of the rows lack a size; the others show once, few, many or a class for expanded clones.

>TRBJ2-1|many|-|TRBV10-3
CAIGAHNEQFF
TGTGCCATCGGGGCTCACAATGAGCAGTTCTTC
>TRBJ2-3|once|TRBD2|TRBV12-3/TRBV12-4
CASIPKPGTSGGPDSTDTQYF
TGTGCCAGCATCCCGAAGCCTGGGACTAGCGGGGGGCCCGATAGCACAGATACGCAGTATTTT
>TRBJ1-1|-|TRBD1|TRBV10-3
CAISESTGGNTEAFF
TGTGCCATCAGTGAGTCAACAGGGGGAAACACTGAAGCTTTCTTT
>TRBJ1-1|-|-|TRBV7-8
CASTADRIVEAFF
TGTGCCAGCACGGCCGACAGGATCGTCGAAGCTTTCTTT
>TRBJ1-1|-|-|TRBV6-5
CASSYSGPNAEAFF
TGTGCCAGCAGTTATAGTGGGCCGAACGCTGAAGCTTTCTTT
>TRBJ1-4|medium-sized|-|TRBV7-8
CASTLQGREEKLFF
TGTGCCAGCACCCTACAGGGTCGGGAAGAAAAACTGTTTTTT
>TRBJ1-2|-|TRBD1|TRBV7-9
CASSLGWQGADGYTF
TGTGCCAGCAGCTTAGGATGGCAGGGGGCTGATGGCTACACCTTC
>TRBJ1-2|many|-|TRBV5-1
CASSANRDGYTF
TGCGCCAGCAGCGCAAACAGGGACGGCTACACCTTC
>TRBJ2-7|few|TRBD2|TRBV6-1
CASVRDYHPYEQYF
TGTGCCAGCGTCCGGGACTATCATCCCTACGAGCAGTACTTC
>TRBJ1-5|-|TRBD1|TRBV7-1
CASSGGAGGNQPQHF
TGTGCCAGCAGCGGTGGGGCAGGGGGAAATCAGCCCCAGCATTTT
>TRBJ1-5|-|-|TRBV7-2
CASSLAMGLQPQHF
TGTGCCAGCAGCTTAGCAATGGGGCTACAGCCCCAGCATTTT
>TRBJ2-1|-|-|TRBV6-5
CASSYSPENEQFF
TGTGCCAGCAGTTACTCCCCGGAGAATGAGCAGTTCTTC
>TRBJ1-2|-|TRBD1|TRBV12-3/TRBV12-4
CASTFDRGNYGYTF
TGTGCCAGCACCTTCGACAGGGGAAACTATGGCTACACCTTC
>TRBJ1-1|-|-|TRBV7-6
CASSLAKGSVAEAFF
TGTGCCAGCAGCTTAGCGAAGGGGTCGGTCGCTGAAGCTTTCTTT
>TRBJ1-3|-|-|TRBV7-2
CASSLGAGAWVDTIYF
TGTGCCAGCAGCTTAGGGGCGGGGGCCTGGGTAGACACCATATATTTT
>TRBJ2-3|-|TRBD1|TRBV7-9
CASSALSGTGGRDTQYF
TGTGCCAGCAGCGCCCTTTCCGGGACAGGGGGCAGAGATACGCAGTATTTT
>TRBJ2-7|-|-|TRBV28
CASNLSNFGEQYF
TGTGCCAGCAATTTATCTAATTTTGGCGAGCAGTACTTC
>TRBJ2-7|few|TRBD1|TRBV2
CASVTGTGGFYEQYF
TGTGCCAGCGTAACCGGGACAGGGGGCTTCTACGAGCAGTACTTC
>TRBJ2-3|few|TRBD2|TRBV9
CASSVVSGGTSTDTQYF
TGTGCCAGCAGCGTAGTTTCGGGGGGGACCAGCACAGATACGCAGTATTTT
>TRBJ2-3|few|-|TRBV27
CASSWSDTQYF
TGTGCCAGCAGCTGGTCAGATACGCAGTATTTT
>TRBJ1-5|few|TRBD1|TRBV7-2
CASSLADRHSNQPQHF
TGTGCCAGCAGCTTAGCGGACAGGCATAGCAATCAGCCCCAGCATTTT
>TRBJ2-1|many|-|TRBV11-2
CASSLRFDEQFF
TGTGCCAGCAGCTTAAGATTCGATGAGCAGTTCTTC
>TRBJ1-2|-|-|TRBV12-3/TRBV12-4
CASSLGQGDGYTF
TGTGCCAGCAGTTTAGGGCAGGGCGATGGCTACACCTTC
>TRBJ1-1|few|-|TRBV6-8
CASRYPGSTEAFF
TGTGCCAGCAGATACCCAGGGAGCACTGAAGCTTTCTTT
>TRBJ1-5|few|-|TRBV28
CASSPEGSQPQHF
TGTGCCAGCAGTCCGGAGGGCAGCCAGCCCCAGCATTTT
>TRBJ1-1|-|-|TRBV12-3/TRBV12-4
CASTELAGATEAFF
TGTGCCAGCACCGAACTCGCGGGAGCCACTGAAGCTTTCTTT
>TRBJ1-2|few|TRBD1|TRBV19
CASIPQQGIDYTF
TGTGCCAGTATCCCACAACAGGGGATTGACTACACCTTC
>TRBJ1-5|few|-|TRBV6-8
CASRAFRVSNQPQHF
TGTGCCAGCAGAGCATTCAGAGTTAGCAATCAGCCCCAGCATTTT
>TRBJ2-2|few|-|TRBV7-8
CASSWRRGNTGELFF
TGTGCCAGCAGCTGGCGCAGGGGCAACACCGGGGAGCTGTTTTTT
>TRBJ2-5|-|-|TRBV7-8
CASSFKGEETQYF
TGTGCCAGCAGCTTTAAGGGTGAGGAGACCCAGTACTTC
>TRBJ1-5|few|TRBD1|TRBV4-1
CASSQDAGGLGNQPQHF
TGCGCCAGCAGCCAAGATGCAGGGGGATTGGGAAATCAGCCCCAGCATTTT
>TRBJ1-6|-|-|TRBV6-1
CASSPMNSYNSPLHF
TGTGCCAGCAGTCCTATGAACTCCTATAATTCACCCCTCCACTTT
>TRBJ2-7|few|-|TRBV7-8
CASSPIDSPYYEQYF
TGTGCCAGCAGTCCAATTGACAGTCCTTACTACGAGCAGTACTTC
>TRBJ1-2|-|-|TRBV27
CASSALEGESYGYTF
TGTGCCAGCAGTGCCCTTGAGGGCGAGAGCTATGGCTACACCTTC
>TRBJ2-3|few|-|TRBV7-8
CASSPTGGGRTDTQYF
TGTGCCAGCAGCCCCACTGGGGGGGGGCGCACAGATACGCAGTATTTT
>TRBJ2-1|-|-|TRBV7-6
CASSPSQGPLYNEQFF
TGTGCCAGCAGCCCCTCTCAGGGACCCCTCTACAATGAGCAGTTCTTC
>TRBJ1-3|few|TRBD1|TRBV27
CASSLGQGANTIYF
TGTGCCAGCAGTCTAGGACAGGGGGCGAACACCATATATTTT
>TRBJ1-4|-|-|TRBV7-2
CASSLRGGSPNEKLFF
TGTGCCAGCAGCTTACGAGGCGGCAGCCCTAATGAAAAACTGTTTTTT
>TRBJ2-7|few|TRBD1|TRBV6-5
CASSYDAFLGQGSSRGYEQYF
TGTGCCAGCAGTTACGACGCATTCCTGGGACAGGGAAGCTCGAGAGGGTACGAGCAGTACTTC
>TRBJ2-7|few|-|TRBV6-5
CASSPTGTITNYEQYF
TGTGCCAGCAGTCCGACCGGGACCATCACAAACTACGAGCAGTACTTC
>TRBJ1-1|-|-|TRBV9
CASSVEGDEAFF
TGTGCCAGCAGCGTAGAGGGAGATGAAGCTTTCTTT
>TRBJ1-5|-|-|TRBV4-1
CASSQEGGYLISNQPQHF
TGCGCCAGCAGCCAAGAAGGCGGGTATTTAATTAGCAATCAGCCCCAGCATTTT
>TRBJ2-2|few|-|TRBV6-5
CASSWKQGQRTGELFF
TGTGCCAGCAGTTGGAAACAAGGACAGCGCACCGGGGAGCTGTTTTTT
>TRBJ2-3|many|TRBD1|TRBV4-1
CASGHQDRGTDTQYF
TGCGCCAGCGGACACCAGGACAGGGGTACAGATACGCAGTATTTT
>TRBJ1-2|-|-|TRBV28
CASVRGALNYGYTF
TGTGCCAGCGTTCGAGGGGCTCTTAACTATGGCTACACCTTC
>TRBJ2-3|-|-|TRBV12-3/TRBV12-4
CASSFSGGTDTQYF
TGTGCCAGCAGTTTCAGTGGGGGCACAGATACGCAGTATTTT
>TRBJ1-5|few|TRBD1|TRBV4-1
CASSQDWDSSRPQHF
TGCGCCAGCAGCCAAGACTGGGACAGCTCGCGGCCCCAGCATTTT
>TRBJ2-1|few|-|TRBV4-3
CASSPGPSVRDNEQFF
TGCGCCAGCAGCCCAGGCCCGTCAGTGAGGGACAATGAGCAGTTCTTC
>TRBJ1-4|few|-|TRBV7-2
CATVAGEKLFF
TGTGCCACCGTGGCGGGTGAAAAACTGTTTTTT
>TRBJ2-1|-|TRBD1|TRBV7-2
CASSPGGLKSGEQFF
TGTGCCAGCAGCCCAGGGGGCCTTAAGAGCGGTGAGCAGTTCTTC
>TRBJ2-3|few|TRBD1|TRBV7-6
CASSDRGATDTQYF
TGTGCCAGCAGCGACAGGGGGGCCACAGATACGCAGTATTTT
>TRBJ1-4|few|-|TRBV5-6
CASSLGTNEKLFF
TGTGCCAGCAGCTTGGGGACAAATGAAAAACTGTTTTTT
>TRBJ2-1|few|-|TRBV19
CASSILWTDNEQFF
TGTGCCAGTAGTATACTCTGGACAGACAATGAGCAGTTCTTC
>TRBJ1-2|few|TRBD1|TRBV5-4
CASSKNSGTDYGYTF
TGTGCCAGCAGCAAAAACTCCGGGACAGACTATGGCTACACCTTC